The 19 T cell receptor beta chains below were found in one sample sequenced in a study of shared clonotypes between healthy human individuals. Using immunoSEQ multiplex PCR, the repertoire was profiled, and TCRdb retains in-frame clones only, with some absent. The sample holds about 2 million clones, 85% to 95% seen once. As defined, naive CD8 cells were CD45RO-negative and positively selected for CCR7, with terminally differentiated effector memory CD45RA+ cells excluded. The sequencing input was naive CD8+ T cells sorted from blood. These receptors all come from a man younger than 35 in good health.

The chain links TRBV27 to TRBJ2-1; TRBD2 agrees at 9 bases. This CDR3 comprises 15 residues. Trimming cost V 3 bases and J 5 bases; bases outside gene matches: 5. Germline CDR1 is MNHEY and CDR2 is SMNVEV (reference sequence). In DNA, the CDR3 is TGTGCCAGCAGTTTGGGACTAGCTTCGAACAATGAGCAGTTCTTC. Translation gives CASSLGLASNNEQFF.

The rearrangement uses TRBV18 and TRBJ2-7, with 9 positions matching TRBD1. Germline V CDR1 and CDR2: KGHSH, LQKENI. The CDR3 has 18 residues. Trimming cost V 1 base and J 0 bases; bases outside gene matches: 10. CDR3 DNA sequence: TGTGCCAGCTCACCACTGATAAAACAGGGGGCAAGCTCCTACGAGCAGTACTTC. Translation: CASSPLIKQGASSYEQYF.

This chain connects TRBV27 to TRBJ2-1; a weak D match, TRBD2 (7 bases). The germline V gene encodes CDR1 MNHEY and CDR2 SMNVEV (reference sequence). V lost 2 bases to trimming and J lost 10 bases, with 15 bases between them. This CDR3 region has 14 residues. Written as DNA, the CDR3 is TGTGCCAGCAGTTTAATGGGGGGCGGGGGCGAGCAGTTCTTC. Protein: CASSLMGGGGEQFF.

The chain recombines TRBV6-5 with TRBJ2-1, with TRBD2 matching 8 bases. Germline CDR1 and CDR2: MNHEY and SVGAGI. The CDR3 is 15 amino acids. The V segment lost 2 bases and the J segment 8 bases; nucleotides outside the gene matches: 8. The CDR3 region is CASSYALAAGDEQFF. DNA for the CDR3: TGTGCCAGCAGTTACGCACTAGCGGCTGGGGATGAGCAGTTCTTC.

The chain links TRBV9 to TRBJ1-3; TRBD1 is a possible D gene (5 bases). Germline V gene data show CDR1 as SGDLS and CDR2 as YYNGEE. The CDR3 consists of 14 residues. Trimming removed 4 bases from V and 1 base from J, with 9 bases in between. For the CDR3, the DNA is TGTGCCAGCAGCTCCCAGGGATCTGGAAACACCATATATTTT. Its translation is CASSSQGSGNTIYF. The variable domain in full, completed from reference TRBV9 and TRBJ1-3, reads DSGVTQTPKHLITATGQRVTLRCSPRSGDLSVYWYQQSLDQGLQFLIQYYNGEERAKGNILERFSAQQFPDLHSELNLSSLELGDSALYFCASSSQGSGNTIYFGEGSWLTVV.

With respect to this clone: One end of the junction fails to match germline, which may point to a read error. The gene calls are TRBV7-7 and TRBJ2-5, with TRBD2 identical over 8 bases. Germline V gene data show CDR1 as SSHAT and CDR2 as FNYEAQ (reference sequence). The CDR3 sequence is 15 residues long. CDR3 bases: TGTGCTAGCAGCTTATTTGCGGGAGGCAGCGAGACCCAGTACTTC. Encoded protein: CASSLFAGGSETQYF.

On this clone: Other DNA sequences in this sample translate to the same CDR3. DNA of the CDR3: TGTGCCAGCAGTCCCTCACTAGCGGGGGTCTCCTACGAGCAGTACTTC. It codes for CASSPSLAGVSYEQYF. The chain combines TRBV27 with TRBJ2-7, with 11 nucleotides matching TRBD2. Germline V gene data show CDR1 as MNHEY and CDR2 as SMNVEV (reference sequence). After removal of 5 bases from V and 0 bases from J, the junction contained 6 bases not matched to a gene. This CDR3 is built from 16 residues.

In its sample, this clone was seen once. This chain connects TRBV28 to TRBJ2-7, with D possibly matching TRBD1 (6 bases). Trimming pared 5 bases from V and 3 bases from J, leaving 11 bases between. This CDR3 is built from 13 residues. Germline CDR1 is MDHEN and CDR2 is SYDVKM. The CDR3 coding sequence is TGTGCCAGCAGTCTGACAGGCCACTACGAGCAGTACTTC. It specifies CASSLTGHYEQYF.

V usage is TRBV7-9 and J usage is TRBJ1-1; 7 bases are a match to TRBD1. This CDR3 has 14 amino acids. J gave up 3 bases and V 5 bases, and 6 bases lay outside the gene matches. From germline, CDR1 is SEHNR and CDR2 FQNEAQ (reference sequence). DNA of the CDR3: TGTGCCAGCAGCGGTCTCACAGGGGACACTGAAGCTTTCTTT. It specifies CASSGLTGDTEAFF.

J is TRBJ1-1 and V is TRBV15; D remains unclear. Germline CDR1 reads LNHNV; CDR2 reads YYDKDF (reference sequence). The CDR3 contains 15 residues. Trimming left V 2 bases short and J 1 base short, with 11 bases between. The CDR3 region has the DNA TGTGCCACCAGCAGATCCTGGGGATCGAACACTGAAGCTTTCTTT. It codes for CATSRSWGSNTEAFF.

J is TRBJ1-4 and V is TRBV13; the D gene is possibly TRBD1 (6 bases). V dropped 1 base and J dropped 5 bases, with 11 bases sitting between them. CDR3 size: 15 residues. Germline values: CDR1 PRHDT, CDR2 FYEKMQ (reference sequence). CDR3 sequence (DNA): TGTGCCAGCAGCTTAGCCGGGGGCGGAAATGAAAAACTGTTTTTT. Translating gives CASSLAGGGNEKLFF.

Comments on this clone: Different DNA sequences within this sample yield the same CDR3. The rearrangement uses TRBV11-2 and TRBJ2-3; 14 nucleotides align to TRBD2. The CDR3 extends over 16 amino acids. Trimming cost V 5 bases and J 2 bases; bases outside gene matches: 3. Germline CDR1 and CDR2: SGHAT and FQNNGV. DNA for the CDR3: TGTGCCAGCAGCACGACTAGCGGGGGGGTCACAGATACGCAGTATTTT. Translation: CASSTTSGGVTDTQYF.

The genes are TRBV7-9 and TRBJ2-5; D remains unclear. The length of the CDR3 is 15 residues. CDR1 SEHNR and CDR2 FQNEAQ come from the germline V gene (reference sequence). V was shortened by 2 bases and J by 4 bases, with 14 bases between the two germline ends. This CDR3 reads CASSLFMGVGETQYF. CDR3 DNA: TGTGCCAGCAGCTTATTTATGGGCGTGGGAGAGACCCAGTACTTC.

As to this clone: Within the sample, other DNA sequences also encode this same CDR3. The chain links TRBV2 to TRBJ2-7; D is undetermined. Germline CDR1 and CDR2: SNHLY and FYNNEI. V gave up 0 bases and J gave up 4 bases, with 4 bases separating them. CDR3 length: 12 residues. The CDR3 nucleotides are TGTGCCAGCAGTGAAGCGGCTTACGAGCAGTACTTC. Its translation: CASSEAAYEQYF.

The gene calls are TRBV6-5 and TRBJ1-1; D uncertain. The V and J ends lost 2 bases and 1 base respectively, with 8 bases between them. Germline CDR1 reads MNHEY; CDR2 reads SVGAGI. The CDR3 consists of 14 residues. The CDR3 sequence: CASSYTGENTEAFF. The CDR3 coding sequence is TGTGCCAGCAGTTACACCGGGGAGAACACTGAAGCTTTCTTT.

The genes are TRBV5-1 and TRBJ2-3; 9 bases line up with TRBD2. Germline-derived CDR1 and CDR2 are SGHRS and YFSETQ. V shed 2 bases, J shed 0 bases, and the junction held 7 bases outside the gene matches. The CDR3 totals 17 residues. CDR3 nucleotides: TGCGCCAGCAGCTTCTTCGCTAGCGGGGATAGCACAGATACGCAGTATTTT. It translates to CASSFFASGDSTDTQYF.

The V and J genes are TRBV9 and TRBJ1-6; no definite D call. The CDR3 is made up of 17 amino acids. CDR1 and CDR2 (germline): SGDLS, YYNGEE. The ends were cut back, 4 bases at V and 0 bases at J, with 14 bases in the middle. CDR3 bases: TGTGCCAGCAGCTTGACTGGGATTAGCTCCTATAATTCACCCCTCCACTTT. Residues: CASSLTGISSYNSPLHF. The entire variable domain, with the rest obtained from reference TRBV9 and TRBJ1-6, is as follows: DSGVTQTPKHLITATGQRVTLRCSPRSGDLSVYWYQQSLDQGLQFLIQYYNGEERAKGNILERFSAQQFPDLHSELNLSSLELGDSALYFCASSLTGISSYNSPLHFGNGTRLTVT.

The chain joins TRBV18 to TRBJ1-5; tentative D call: TRBD1 (6 bases). Between the trimmed V and J ends, which lost 0 bases and 7 bases, there was a span of 10 bases. The CDR3 sequence is 14 residues long. Germline lookup yields CDR1 KGHSH and CDR2 LQKENI. The CDR3 spells CASSPPGGAQPQHF. The DNA of the CDR3 is TGTGCCAGCTCACCACCAGGGGGGGCCCAGCCCCAGCATTTT.

V usage is TRBV11-2 and J usage is TRBJ2-2, with no clear D. CDR1 is SGHAT and CDR2 is FQNNGV in the germline V gene. V lost 0 bases, J lost 7 bases, and 12 bases lay in between. The CDR3 is 15 amino acids. CDR3 residues: CASSLDSGIIGELFF. The CDR3 nucleotides are TGTGCCAGCAGCTTAGACTCCGGCATAATCGGGGAGCTGTTTTTT.